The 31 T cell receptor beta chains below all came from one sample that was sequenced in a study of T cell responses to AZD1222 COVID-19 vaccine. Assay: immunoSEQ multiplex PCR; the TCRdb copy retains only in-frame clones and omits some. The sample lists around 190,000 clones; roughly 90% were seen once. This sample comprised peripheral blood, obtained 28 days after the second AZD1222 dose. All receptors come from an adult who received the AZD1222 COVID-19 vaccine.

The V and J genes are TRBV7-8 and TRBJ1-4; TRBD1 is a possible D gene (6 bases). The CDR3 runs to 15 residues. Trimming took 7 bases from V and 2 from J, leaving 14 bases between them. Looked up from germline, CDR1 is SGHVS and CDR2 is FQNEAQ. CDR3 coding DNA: TGTGCCAGCAACCGTGGGGGGGCGACTAATGAAAAACTGTTTTTT. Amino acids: CASNRGGATNEKLFF.

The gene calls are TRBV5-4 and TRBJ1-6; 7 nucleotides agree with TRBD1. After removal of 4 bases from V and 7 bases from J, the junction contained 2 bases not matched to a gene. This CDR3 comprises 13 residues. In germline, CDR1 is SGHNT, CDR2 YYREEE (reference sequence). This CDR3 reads CASSQTGNSPLHF. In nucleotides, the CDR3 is TGTGCCAGCAGCCAGACAGGGAATTCACCCCTCCACTTT.

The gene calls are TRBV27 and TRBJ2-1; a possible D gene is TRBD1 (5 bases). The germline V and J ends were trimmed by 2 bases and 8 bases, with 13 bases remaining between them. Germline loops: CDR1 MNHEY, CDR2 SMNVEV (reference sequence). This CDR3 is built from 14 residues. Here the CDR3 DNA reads TGTGCCAGCAGTTTAGCGCCAGGGTGGGATGAGCAGTTCTTC. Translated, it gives CASSLAPGWDEQFF.

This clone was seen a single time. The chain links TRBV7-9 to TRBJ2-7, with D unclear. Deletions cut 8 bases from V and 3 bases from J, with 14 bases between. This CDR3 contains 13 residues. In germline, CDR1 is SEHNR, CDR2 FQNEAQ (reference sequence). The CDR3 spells CASGYSERYEQYF. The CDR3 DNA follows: TGTGCCAGCGGGTATTCGGAGCGCTACGAGCAGTACTTC.

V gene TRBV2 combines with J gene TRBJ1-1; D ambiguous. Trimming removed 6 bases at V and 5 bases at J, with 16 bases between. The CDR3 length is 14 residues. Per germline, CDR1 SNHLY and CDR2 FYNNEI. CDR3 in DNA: TGTGCCAGCAGCGTCGACTTGAGCGGGACTGAAGCTTTCTTT. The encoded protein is CASSVDLSGTEAFF.

In nucleotides, the CDR3 is TGTGCCAGCAGCCCTGGGACAGGGGAGGGGGGCATGAACACTGAAGCTTTCTTT. This sequence encodes CASSPGTGEGGMNTEAFF. The chain uses TRBV13 and TRBJ1-1; TRBD1 aligns across 10 bases. The CDR3 covers 18 residues. After removal of 5 bases from V and 0 bases from J, the junction contained 12 bases not matched to a gene. Germline V gives CDR1 PRHDT, CDR2 FYEKMQ (reference sequence).

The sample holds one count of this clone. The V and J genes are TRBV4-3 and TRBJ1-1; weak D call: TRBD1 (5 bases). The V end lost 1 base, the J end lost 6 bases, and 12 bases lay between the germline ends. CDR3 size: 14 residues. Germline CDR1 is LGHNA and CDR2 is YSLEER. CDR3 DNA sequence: TGCGCCAGCAGCCAAGGAGTGAGGGGACCTGAAGCTTTCTTT. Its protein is CASSQGVRGPEAFF.

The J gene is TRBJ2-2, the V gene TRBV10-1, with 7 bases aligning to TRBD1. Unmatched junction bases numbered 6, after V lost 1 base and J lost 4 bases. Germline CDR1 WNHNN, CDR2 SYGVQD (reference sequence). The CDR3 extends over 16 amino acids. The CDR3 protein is CASSELGHRGTGELFF. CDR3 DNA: TGCGCCAGCAGTGAGTTAGGCCACAGGGGCACCGGGGAGCTGTTTTTT.

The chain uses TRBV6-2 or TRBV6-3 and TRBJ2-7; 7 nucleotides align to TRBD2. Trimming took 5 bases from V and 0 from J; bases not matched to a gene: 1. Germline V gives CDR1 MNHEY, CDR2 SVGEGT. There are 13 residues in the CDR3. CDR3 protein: CASSRGGSYEQYF. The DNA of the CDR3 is TGTGCCAGCAGTCGCGGGGGCTCCTACGAGCAGTACTTC.

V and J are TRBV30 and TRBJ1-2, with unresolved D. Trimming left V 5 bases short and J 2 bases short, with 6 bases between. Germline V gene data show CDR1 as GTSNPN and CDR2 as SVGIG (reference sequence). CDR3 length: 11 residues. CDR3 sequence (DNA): TGTGCCTGGGACCGAAACTATGGCTACACCTTC. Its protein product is CAWDRNYGYTF.

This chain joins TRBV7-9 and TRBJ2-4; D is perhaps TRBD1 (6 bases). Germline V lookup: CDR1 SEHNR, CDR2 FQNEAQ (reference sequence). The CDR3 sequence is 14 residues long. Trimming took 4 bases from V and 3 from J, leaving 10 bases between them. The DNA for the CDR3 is TGTGCCAGCAGCTCAGGGGACCACAAAAACATTCAGTACTTC. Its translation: CASSSGDHKNIQYF.

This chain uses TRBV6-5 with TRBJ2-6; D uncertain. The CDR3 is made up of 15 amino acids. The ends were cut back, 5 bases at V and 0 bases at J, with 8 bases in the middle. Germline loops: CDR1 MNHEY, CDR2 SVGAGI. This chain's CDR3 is CASSLTYSGANVLTF. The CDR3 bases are TGTGCCAGCAGTCTGACCTACTCTGGGGCCAACGTCCTGACTTTC.

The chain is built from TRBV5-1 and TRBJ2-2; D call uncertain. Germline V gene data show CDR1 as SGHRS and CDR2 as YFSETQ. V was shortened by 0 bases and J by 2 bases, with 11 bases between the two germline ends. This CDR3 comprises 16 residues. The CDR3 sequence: CASSLVAGPNTGELFF. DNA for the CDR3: TGCGCCAGCAGCTTGGTAGCCGGACCAAACACCGGGGAGCTGTTTTTT.

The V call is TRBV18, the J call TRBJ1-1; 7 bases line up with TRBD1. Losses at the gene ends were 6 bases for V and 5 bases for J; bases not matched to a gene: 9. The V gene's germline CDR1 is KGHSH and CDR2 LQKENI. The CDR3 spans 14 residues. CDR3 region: CASSPKTGRTEAFF. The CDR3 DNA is TGTGCCAGCTCCCCGAAGACAGGGAGGACTGAAGCTTTCTTT. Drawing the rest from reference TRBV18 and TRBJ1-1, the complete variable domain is NAGVMQNPRHLVRRRGQEARLRCSPMKGHSHVYWYRQLPEEGLKFMVYLQKENIIDESGMPKERFSAEFPKEGPSILRIQQVVRGDSAAYFCASSPKTGRTEAFFGQGTRLTVV.

The CDR3 sequence: CASSSQVLFGYTF. The CDR3 coding sequence is TGTGCCAGCAGCTCTCAGGTGCTTTTCGGCTACACCTTC. The rearrangement links TRBV9 to TRBJ1-2, with D uncertain. The CDR3 extends over 13 amino acids. Trimming took 4 bases from V and 8 from J, leaving 15 bases between them. Germline-derived CDR1 and CDR2 are SGDLS and YYNGEE.

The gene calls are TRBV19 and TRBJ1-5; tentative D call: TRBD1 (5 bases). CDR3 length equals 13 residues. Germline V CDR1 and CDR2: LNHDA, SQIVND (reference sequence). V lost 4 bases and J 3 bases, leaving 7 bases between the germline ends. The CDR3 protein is CASSNGANQPQHF. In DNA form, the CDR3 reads TGTGCCAGTAGTAATGGGGCCAATCAGCCCCAGCATTTT.

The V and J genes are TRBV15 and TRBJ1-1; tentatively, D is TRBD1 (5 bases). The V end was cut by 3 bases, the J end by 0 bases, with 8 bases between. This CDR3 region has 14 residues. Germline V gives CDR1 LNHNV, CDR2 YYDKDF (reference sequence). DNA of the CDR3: TGTGCCACCAGCAGGGGGACGGTGAACACTGAAGCTTTCTTT. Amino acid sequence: CATSRGTVNTEAFF.

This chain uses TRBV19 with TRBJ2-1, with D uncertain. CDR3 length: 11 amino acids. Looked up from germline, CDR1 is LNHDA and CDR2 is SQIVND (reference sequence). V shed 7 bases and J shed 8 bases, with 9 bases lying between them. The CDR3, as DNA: TGTGCCAGTACCAGAGGATATGAGCAGTTCTTC. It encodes CASTRGYEQFF.

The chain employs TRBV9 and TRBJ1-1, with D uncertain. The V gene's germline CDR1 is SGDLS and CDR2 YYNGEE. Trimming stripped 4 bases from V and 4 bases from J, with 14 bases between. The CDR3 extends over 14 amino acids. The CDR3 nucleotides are TGTGCCAGCAGCCCCTTCAGTGCTATCACTGAAGCTTTCTTT. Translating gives CASSPFSAITEAFF.

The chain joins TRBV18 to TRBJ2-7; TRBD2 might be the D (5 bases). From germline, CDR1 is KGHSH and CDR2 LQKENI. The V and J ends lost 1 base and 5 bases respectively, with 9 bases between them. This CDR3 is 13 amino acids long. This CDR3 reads CASSPQLGDEQYF. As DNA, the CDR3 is TGTGCCAGCTCACCACAACTCGGGGACGAGCAGTACTTC.

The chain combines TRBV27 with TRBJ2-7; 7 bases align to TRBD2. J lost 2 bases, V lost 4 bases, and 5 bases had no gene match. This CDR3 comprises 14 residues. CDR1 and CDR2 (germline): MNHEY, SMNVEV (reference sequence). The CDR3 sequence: CASSWGGLPYEQYF. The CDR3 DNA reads TGTGCCAGCAGTTGGGGGGGACTTCCCTACGAGCAGTACTTC.

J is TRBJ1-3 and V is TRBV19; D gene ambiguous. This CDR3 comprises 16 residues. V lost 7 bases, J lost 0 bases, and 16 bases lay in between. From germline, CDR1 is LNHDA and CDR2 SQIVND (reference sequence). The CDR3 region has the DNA TGTGCCAGTACCAGATCGGTCCAGTTCTCTGGAAACACCATATATTTT. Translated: CASTRSVQFSGNTIYF.

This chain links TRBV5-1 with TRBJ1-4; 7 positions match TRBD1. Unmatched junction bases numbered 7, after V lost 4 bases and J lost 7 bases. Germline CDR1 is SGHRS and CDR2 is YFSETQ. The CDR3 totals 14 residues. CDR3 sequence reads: CASSLRQGPEKLFF. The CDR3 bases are TGCGCCAGCAGCCTGAGACAGGGCCCTGAAAAACTGTTTTTT.

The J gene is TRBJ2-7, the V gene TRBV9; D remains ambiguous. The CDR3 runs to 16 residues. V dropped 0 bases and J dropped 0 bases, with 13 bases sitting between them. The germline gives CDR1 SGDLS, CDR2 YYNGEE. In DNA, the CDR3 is TGTGCCAGCAGCGTAGGGGCTAGGGTGAGCTCCTACGAGCAGTACTTC. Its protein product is CASSVGARVSSYEQYF.

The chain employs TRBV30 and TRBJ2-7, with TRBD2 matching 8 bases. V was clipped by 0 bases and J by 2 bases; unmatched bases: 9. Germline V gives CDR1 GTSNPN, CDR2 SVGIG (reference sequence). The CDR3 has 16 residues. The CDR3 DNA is TGTGCCTGGAGTGTGTCCGGGGGGGGATTAACCTACGAGCAGTACTTC. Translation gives CAWSVSGGGLTYEQYF.

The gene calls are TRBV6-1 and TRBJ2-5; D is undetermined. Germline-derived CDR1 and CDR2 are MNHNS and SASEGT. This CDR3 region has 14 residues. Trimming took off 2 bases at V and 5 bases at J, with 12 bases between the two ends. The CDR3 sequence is CASSELLREETQYF. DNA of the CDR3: TGTGCCAGCAGTGAACTGTTACGTGAGGAGACCCAGTACTTC.

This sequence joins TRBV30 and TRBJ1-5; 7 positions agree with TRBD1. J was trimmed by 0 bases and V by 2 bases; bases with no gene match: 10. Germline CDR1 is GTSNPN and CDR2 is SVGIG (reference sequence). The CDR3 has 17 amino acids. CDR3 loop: CAWSRTGAPYSNQPQHF. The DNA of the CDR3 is TGTGCCTGGAGTAGGACAGGAGCTCCTTATAGCAATCAGCCCCAGCATTTT.

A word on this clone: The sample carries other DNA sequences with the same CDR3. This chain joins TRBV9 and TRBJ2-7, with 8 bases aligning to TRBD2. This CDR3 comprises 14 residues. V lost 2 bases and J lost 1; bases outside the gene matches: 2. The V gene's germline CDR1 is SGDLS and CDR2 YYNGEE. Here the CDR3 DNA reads TGTGCCAGCAGCGTCACTAGCGGTTCCTACGAGCAGTACTTC. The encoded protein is CASSVTSGSYEQYF.

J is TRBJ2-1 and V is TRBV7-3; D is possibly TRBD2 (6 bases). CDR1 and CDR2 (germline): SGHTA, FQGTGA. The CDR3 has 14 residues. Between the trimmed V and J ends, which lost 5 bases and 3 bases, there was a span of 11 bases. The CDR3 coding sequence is TGTGCCAGCAGCCGGGACTCTGGCTACAATGAGCAGTTCTTC. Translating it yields CASSRDSGYNEQFF.

CDR3 region: CASSASPFSVNEQFF. The CDR3 DNA is TGTGCCAGCAGTGCCTCCCCGTTCTCGGTTAATGAGCAGTTCTTC. This sequence joins TRBV6-2 or TRBV6-3 and TRBJ2-1, with D unresolved. Per germline, CDR1 MNHEY and CDR2 SVGEGT. The CDR3 extends over 15 amino acids. The V gene lost 5 bases and the J gene lost 7 bases, with 18 bases spanning the gap.

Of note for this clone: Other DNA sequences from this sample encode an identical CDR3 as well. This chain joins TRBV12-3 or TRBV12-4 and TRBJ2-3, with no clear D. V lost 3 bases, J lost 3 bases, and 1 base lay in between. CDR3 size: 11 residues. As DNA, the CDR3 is TGTGCCAGCAGTTTTACAGATACGCAGTATTTT. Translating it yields CASSFTDTQYF.